This TCR beta chain emerged from a study of T cells in Graves' hyperthyroidism and ophthalmopathy. This clonotype was detected only a few times. Its antigen is as yet unknown. Study-wide points: A model of 13 V-J features distinguished ophthalmopathy from stable hyperthyroidism. Most thyroid clonotypes with frequency above 0.001 were detected in blood.

Amplification of TCR beta CDR3 regions used RNA as the template. The HTBI primer set was used in a first-round RT-PCR of the TCR CDR3. TCRdb passed the multiplex PCR reads through MiXCR, listing each CDR3 protein once. The sample lists about 610,000 distinct CDR3 sequences, over 12% occurring once. The CDR3 loop spans 16 amino acids. After removal of 0 bases from V and 2 bases from J, the junction contained 8 bases not matched to a gene. Germline V gene data show CDR1 as SGDLS and CDR2 as YYNGEE. The sample consisted of blood. The receptor's source is a woman between 40 and 55 years old with Graves' ophthalmopathy. This chain uses TRBV9 with TRBJ2-7; TRBD2 agrees at 7 bases. CDR3 bases: TGTGCCAGCAGCGTAGACCCGGCTAGCGGTACCTACGAGCAGTACTTC. Protein: CASSVDPASGTYEQYF.